One and the same sample provided the 19 T cell receptor beta chains below, sequenced in a study of a mutant IDH1 vaccine in newly diagnosed glioma. No cognate antigen is known for these TCRs. Time point indicated: week 47, end of study. Every single dose of the vaccine, 300 ug of mutant IDH1 20-mer peptide, came with topical imiquimod. The repertoire was sequenced with immunoSEQ multiplex PCR; TCRdb's copy has only in-frame clones and lacks some. The table includes about 62,000 clones, less than 90% detected once. Sample: PBMCs, taken from a glioma patient whose treatment included an IDH1 peptide vaccine. The receptors were sampled from a man aged 25-45 years with glioma.

The sample holds a few counts of this clone. The chain carries TRBV6-6 and TRBJ1-1, with D possibly matching TRBD1 (5 bases). Trimming removed 5 bases at V and 3 bases at J, with 13 bases between. The length of the CDR3 is 14 residues. Germline CDR1 is MNHNY and CDR2 is SVGAGI (reference sequence). Here the CDR3 reads CASSTPQGYTEAFF. The CDR3 DNA reads TGTGCCAGCAGTACTCCCCAGGGATACACTGAAGCTTTCTTT.

The chain recombines TRBV2 with TRBJ1-1; a weak D match, TRBD1 (6 bases). This CDR3 comprises 14 residues. Trimming pared 2 bases from V and 0 bases from J, leaving 7 bases between. In germline, CDR1 is SNHLY, CDR2 FYNNEI. The CDR3 is CASSETGLNTEAFF. In nucleotides, the CDR3 is TGTGCCAGCAGTGAAACAGGGTTGAACACTGAAGCTTTCTTT. Together with reference TRBV2 and TRBJ1-1, the CDR3 gives the full variable domain: EPEVTQTPSHQVTQMGQEVILRCVPISNHLYFYWYRQILGQKVEFLVSFYNNEISEKSEIFDDQFSVERPDGSNFTLKIRSTKLEDSAMYFCASSETGLNTEAFFGQGTRLTVV.

The chain has TRBV5-1 and TRBJ1-1; D may be TRBD1 (6 bases). With 0 bases removed from V and 10 bases from J, the gap between germline ends came to 13 bases. Germline V gene lookup returns CDR1 SGHRS and CDR2 YFSETQ. The CDR3 consists of 13 residues. CDR3 amino acids: CASSLEWGRRAFF. The CDR3 nucleotides are TGCGCCAGCAGCTTGGAGTGGGGGCGTCGAGCTTTCTTT.

The V gene is TRBV4-1, the J gene TRBJ1-2; D not certain. The CDR3 is 18 amino acids. Germline V gene lookup returns CDR1 MGHRA and CDR2 YSYEKL. V gave up 0 bases and J gave up 2 bases, with 19 bases separating them. The CDR3 loop reads CASSQDLTRARYNYGYTF. The CDR3 region has the DNA TGCGCCAGCAGCCAAGATTTGACCCGCGCTAGGTACAACTATGGCTACACCTTC.

J is TRBJ1-2 and V is TRBV9; tentative D call: TRBD1 (5 bases). The V end lost 3 bases, the J end lost 4 bases, and 13 bases lay between the germline ends. Per germline, CDR1 SGDLS and CDR2 YYNGEE. This CDR3 is 14 amino acids long. DNA of the CDR3: TGTGCCAGCAGCGGACGGCTCGACAGCTATGGCTACACCTTC. Translated: CASSGRLDSYGYTF.

The chain combines TRBV2 with TRBJ2-2, with no clear D. The CDR3 runs 16 residues. The V gene lost 3 bases and the J gene lost 0 bases, with 11 bases spanning the gap. Germline V gene data show CDR1 as SNHLY and CDR2 as FYNNEI. The CDR3 coding sequence is TGTGCCAGCAGTGAGAATCGGCAAGCGAACACCGGGGAGCTGTTTTTT. Protein: CASSENRQANTGELFF.

This chain links TRBV7-2 with TRBJ1-4; TRBD1 might be the D (5 bases). Trimming took 3 bases from V and 4 from J, leaving 12 bases between them. CDR3 length: 15 residues. CDR1 SGHTA and CDR2 FQGNSA come from the germline V gene. The CDR3 here is CASSFGPGLNEKLFF. The CDR3 DNA follows: TGTGCCAGCAGCTTTGGGCCAGGGCTTAATGAAAAACTGTTTTTT. Combining the CDR3 with reference TRBV7-2 and TRBJ1-4 gives the whole variable domain GAGVSQSPSNKVTEKGKDVELRCDPISGHTALYWYRQSLGQGLEFLIYFQGNSAPDKSGLPSDRFSAERTGGSVSTLTIQRTQQEDSAVYLCASSFGPGLNEKLFFGSGTQLSVL.

The V call is TRBV5-6, the J call TRBJ2-1, with D perhaps given as TRBD1 or TRBD2 (5 bases each). The CDR3 is 11 amino acids. Germline V gene sequence: CDR1 SGHDT, CDR2 YYEEEE. V lost 5 bases, J lost 9 bases, and 9 bases lay in between. Here the CDR3 DNA reads TGTGCCAGCAGTTCAGGGAGTGAGCAGTTCTTC. Translated: CASSSGSEQFF.

The V call is TRBV28, the J call TRBJ1-3; 7 bases align to TRBD1. V lost 6 bases to trimming and J lost 0 bases; unmatched junction nucleotides: 8. Germline CDR1 and CDR2: MDHEN and SYDVKM. This CDR3 contains 16 residues. The CDR3 spells CASSSPGQSSGNTIYF. Here the CDR3 DNA reads TGTGCCAGCAGCTCCCCGGGACAGAGCTCTGGAAACACCATATATTTT.

The chain carries TRBV5-6 and TRBJ1-5; D perhaps matches TRBD1 (6 bases). Germline CDR1 is SGHDT and CDR2 is YYEEEE. The V end lost 3 bases, the J end lost 3 bases, and 19 bases lay between the germline ends. The CDR3 contains 17 residues. The CDR3 loop is CASSYARGALINQPQHF. CDR3 sequence (DNA): TGTGCCAGCAGCTACGCGCGGGGGGCTCTTATCAATCAGCCCCAGCATTTT.

This chain links TRBV7-9 with TRBJ2-7, with TRBD1 as a possible D gene (6 bases). Germline CDR1 and CDR2: SEHNR and FQNEAQ (reference sequence). V lost 5 bases and J lost 5, with 19 bases in between. This CDR3 contains 15 residues. The CDR3 DNA is TGTGCCAGCAGCCAAAGAACAGGGTCTCCCCACGAGCAGTACTTC. It specifies CASSQRTGSPHEQYF. The variable domain in full, completed from reference TRBV7-9 and TRBJ2-7, reads DTGVSQNPRHKITKRGQNVTFRCDPISEHNRLYWYRQTLGQGPEFLTYFQNEAQLEKSRLLSDRFSAERPKGSFSTLEIQRTEQGDSAMYLCASSQRTGSPHEQYFGPGTRLTVT.

The V gene is TRBV7-9, the J gene TRBJ2-3; tentatively, D is TRBD1 or TRBD2 (5 bases each). This CDR3 comprises 15 residues. The V end lost 6 bases, the J end lost 1 base, and 14 bases lay between the germline ends. The germline V gene encodes CDR1 SEHNR and CDR2 FQNEAQ (reference sequence). The CDR3 DNA reads TGTGCCAGCAGACCCCAGGGAGAAGGCACAGATACGCAGTATTTT. Its translation: CASRPQGEGTDTQYF. Full variable domain (rest looked up from reference TRBV7-9 and TRBJ2-3): DTGVSQNPRHKITKRGQNVTFRCDPISEHNRLYWYRQTLGQGPEFLTYFQNEAQLEKSRLLSDRFSAERPKGSFSTLEIQRTEQGDSAMYLCASRPQGEGTDTQYFGPGTRLTVL.

This sequence joins TRBV6-5 and TRBJ2-7; perhaps TRBD2 as D (5 bases). The germline V and J ends were trimmed by 0 bases and 5 bases, with 14 bases remaining between them. Germline V gives CDR1 MNHEY, CDR2 SVGAGI. CDR3 length: 15 amino acids. CDR3 amino acids: CASSYSFTEGDEQYF. CDR3 DNA sequence: TGTGCCAGCAGTTACTCGTTTACCGAGGGAGACGAGCAGTACTTC.

V is TRBV6-5 and J is TRBJ2-7; unclear D gene. Between the trimmed V and J ends, which lost 5 bases and 7 bases, there was a span of 15 bases. Germline V gene lookup returns CDR1 MNHEY and CDR2 SVGAGI. CDR3 length: 13 residues. CDR3 bases: TGTGCCAGCAGTCCCCCGAATACTCGGGAGCAGTACTTC. Translation: CASSPPNTREQYF.

This chain links TRBV2 with TRBJ1-2, with D possibly matching TRBD1 (6 bases). The CDR3 runs 13 residues. V lost 10 bases to trimming and J lost 0 bases, with 12 bases between them. Germline CDR1 SNHLY, CDR2 FYNNEI. CDR3 coding DNA: TGTGCCACTGGACAGAGTCCTAACTATGGCTACACCTTC. This sequence encodes CATGQSPNYGYTF.

The chain links TRBV7-2 to TRBJ1-6; 9 bases are a match to TRBD1. CDR3 length equals 16 residues. Germline V gene lookup returns CDR1 SGHTA and CDR2 FQGNSA. V dropped 5 bases and J dropped 9; count of bases not matched to a gene: 11. CDR3 bases: TGTGCCAGCAGCCCAACCGGGACAGGGACGGCTTCACCCCTCCACTTT. This codes for CASSPTGTGTASPLHF. The full variable domain, completed using reference TRBV7-2 and TRBJ1-6, is GAGVSQSPSNKVTEKGKDVELRCDPISGHTALYWYRQSLGQGLEFLIYFQGNSAPDKSGLPSDRFSAERTGGSVSTLTIQRTQQEDSAVYLCASSPTGTGTASPLHFGNGTRLTVT.

V is TRBV7-2 and J is TRBJ1-6; possibly TRBD1 for D (5 bases). The V end was cut by 10 bases, the J end by 3 bases, with 16 bases between. This CDR3 spans 15 amino acids. Germline V gene lookup returns CDR1 SGHTA and CDR2 FQGNSA. The CDR3 sequence is CAIPRGLDYNSPLHF. DNA of the CDR3: TGTGCCATTCCTAGGGGTCTCGACTATAATTCACCCCTCCACTTT.

This rearrangement joins TRBV19 to TRBJ1-1, with 9 bases aligning to TRBD1. J lost 1 base, V lost 7 bases, and 10 bases had no gene match. The germline CDR1 and CDR2 sequences are LNHDA and SQIVND (reference sequence). The CDR3 is 16 amino acids. The CDR3 bases are TGTGCCAGTATGGGGGGACAGGGTGTACGGAACACTGAAGCTTTCTTT. Amino acid sequence: CASMGGQGVRNTEAFF.

V usage is TRBV6-5 and J usage is TRBJ1-5; D remains unclear. Trimming took 2 bases from V and 3 from J, leaving 5 bases between them. There are 13 residues in the CDR3. Germline V gene data show CDR1 as MNHEY and CDR2 as SVGAGI. The CDR3 DNA follows: TGTGCCAGCAGTTACACCTACAATCAGCCCCAGCATTTT. It yields the protein CASSYTYNQPQHF.